The source of this T cell receptor (beta chain) is a study of neurological immune-mediated disorders. Unsorted libraries were generated from 2 million PBMCs. These cells had been stored in RNAlater at -80 C. The cDNA came from 5'RACE, which used 10-nucleotide random UMIs. TCRdb independently ran MiXCR on the 5' RACE reads; one entry per CDR3 protein. The sample lists about 70,000 distinct CDR3 sequences, approximately 5% occurring once. The sample holds many counts of this clonotype. This TCR was sampled from a woman in her 70s with multiple sclerosis. The sample taken for sequencing was PBMCs.

The CDR3 DNA reads as TGCAGCGGTAAACAAGGGGGCGTAGGCACTGAAGCTTTCTTT. Its translation: CSGKQGGVGTEAFF. The chain combines TRBV29-1 with TRBJ1-1, with TRBD1 matching 7 bases. This CDR3 comprises 14 residues. Germline CDR1 reads SQVTM; CDR2 reads ANQGSEA. V shed 7 bases, J shed 4 bases, and the junction held 12 bases outside the gene matches.